The rows below give T cell receptor beta chains drawn from one sample of a study of cytomegalovirus exposure and HLA in healthy donors. Only in-frame clones appear in the TCRdb table, and some are missing; sequencing was by immunoSEQ multiplex PCR. The table lists 200,000 or so clones, approximately 80% of them singletons, with about 5.6% in the top ten. The sequenced sample was PBMCs. Receptor source: a woman in her twenties or thirties in good health and CMV-seropositive. The CDR3 runs from the conserved cysteine through the conserved F or W. A D gene is named only where the DNA matches it firmly. Size is omitted from some rows. Given values are once, few, many or a class for expanded clones.

clone size | J gene | D gene | V gene | CDR3 protein | CDR3 DNA
once | TRBJ1-2 | . | TRBV4-1 | CASSLVLRANYGYTF | TGCGCCAGCAGCCTCGTGCTGAGGGCTAACTATGGCTACACCTTC
. | TRBJ2-7 | . | TRBV7-2 | CASSLRVPPYEQYF | TGTGCCAGCAGCTTAAGAGTGCCTCCCTACGAGCAGTACTTC
few | TRBJ2-7 | TRBD1 | TRBV7-2 | CASSTPRGTGAYEQYF | TGTGCCAGCAGCACCCCTCGTGGGACAGGGGCTTACGAGCAGTACTTC
. | TRBJ1-6 | TRBD1 | TRBV9 | CASSVDGTVGLHF | TGTGCCAGCAGCGTAGATGGGACAGTAGGCCTCCACTTT
. | TRBJ1-4 | . | TRBV29-1 | CSVVGQGGKLFF | TGCAGCGTTGTTGGGCAGGGTGGAAAACTGTTTTTT
. | TRBJ1-6 | . | TRBV4-1 | CASSLNNYNSPLHF | TGCGCCAGCAGCCTAAATAACTATAATTCACCCCTCCACTTT
. | TRBJ2-7 | TRBD1 | TRBV9 | CASSVRGQADEQYF | TGTGCCAGCAGCGTTAGGGGACAGGCCGACGAGCAGTACTTC
. | TRBJ2-1 | . | TRBV6-5 | CASRLLNEQFF | TGTGCCAGCAGACTACTCAATGAGCAGTTCTTC
. | TRBJ2-5 | . | TRBV6-5 | CASRRTIQETQYF | TGTGCCAGTAGGAGGACTATCCAAGAGACCCAGTACTTC
. | TRBJ2-7 | . | TRBV29-1 | CSVNGGAFYEQYF | TGCAGCGTCAATGGAGGCGCCTTCTACGAGCAGTACTTC
. | TRBJ2-7 | TRBD1 | TRBV5-1 | CASSTEQGARDEQYF | TGCGCCAGCAGCACGGAACAGGGGGCGCGGGACGAGCAGTACTTC
. | TRBJ2-3 | TRBD2 | TRBV7-3 | CASSRAGGSTDTQYF | TGTGCCAGCAGCCGAGCGGGGGGGAGCACAGATACGCAGTATTTT
once | TRBJ1-1 | TRBD1 | TRBV4-3 | CASSHAIGQGEAFF | TGCGCCAGCAGCCATGCCATCGGACAGGGTGAAGCTTTCTTT
. | TRBJ2-1 | . | TRBV11-2 | CASRGADYNEQFF | TGTGCCAGCAGAGGAGCAGACTACAATGAGCAGTTCTTC
. | TRBJ2-3 | . | TRBV11-2 | CASRATGFTDTQYF | TGTGCCAGCAGGGCCACAGGATTCACAGATACGCAGTATTTT
. | TRBJ2-7 | TRBD1 | TRBV19 | CASSSRTGYEQYF | TGTGCCAGTAGTTCACGGACAGGGTACGAGCAGTACTTC
. | TRBJ2-1 | TRBD2 | TRBV19 | CASSIRLAGVRVNEQFF | TGTGCCAGTAGTATACGGCTAGCGGGAGTAAGGGTCAATGAGCAGTTCTTC
few | TRBJ2-2 | . | TRBV2 | CASRRSSGVFNTGELFF | TGTGCCAGCAGGAGATCCTCGGGAGTCTTTAACACCGGGGAGCTGTTTTTT
few | TRBJ1-4 | . | TRBV10-2 | CASRAPGGNEKLFF | TGCGCCAGCAGAGCCCCGGGGGGTAATGAAAAACTGTTTTTT
. | TRBJ2-3 | TRBD2 | TRBV5-4 | CASSFGGRAKDTQYF | TGTGCCAGCAGCTTTGGTGGGAGGGCAAAAGATACGCAGTATTTT
. | TRBJ2-3 | . | TRBV14 | CASSQDNLPMGADTQYF | TGTGCCAGCAGCCAAGATAATCTCCCCATGGGCGCAGATACGCAGTATTTT
. | TRBJ1-2 | TRBD1 | TRBV10-3 | CALGDRENSGYTF | TGTGCCCTCGGGGACAGGGAAAACTCTGGCTACACCTTC
. | TRBJ1-4 | . | TRBV4-3 | CASSRTVGGGESVKLFF | TGCGCCAGCAGTCGTACCGTAGGGGGGGGTGAGTCCGTAAAACTGTTTTTT
. | TRBJ2-5 | TRBD2 | TRBV4-3 | CASSPVSAGGEETQYF | TGCGCCAGCAGCCCAGTTTCAGCGGGGGGGGAGGAGACCCAGTACTTC
. | TRBJ2-5 | . | TRBV15 | CATSRGGTAETQYF | TGTGCCACCAGCAGAGGCGGGACTGCGGAGACCCAGTACTTC
. | TRBJ2-1 | TRBD1 | TRBV7-9 | CASSDWEGQGSQEQFF | TGTGCCAGCAGCGATTGGGAGGGACAGGGGTCACAGGAGCAGTTCTTC